This is a list of T cell receptor beta chains from one sample in a study of T-cell memory formation after mild COVID-19. MiXCR, applied by TCRdb to the 5' RACE reads, yields one record per CDR3 protein. The profile covers roughly 600,000 distinct CDR3 sequences, with 18% appearing a single time and about 12% taken by the ten largest. Material for sequencing was PBMCs or a T cell subset sorted from them (not recorded which). Receptors were obtained from an adult woman who had mild COVID-19 (a few samples of this study predate the infection). Cell type and time point are not known. CDR3s include the opening cysteine and the closing phenylalanine or tryptophan. Each record gives: CDR3 DNA, CDR3 protein, V gene, D gene, clone size, J gene. A D gene is named only where the DNA matches it firmly. Clone size is not always given. Where it is, it says once, few, many or a class for expanded clones.

TGTGCCAGCAGTTACGGGGAAAGAGAGACCCAGTACTTC,CASSYGERETQYF,TRBV6-5,-,few,TRBJ2-5
TGTGCCAGCAGTGAATGGACAGGGGGCACGAGCTACACCTTC,CASSEWTGGTSYTF,TRBV25-1,TRBD1,few,TRBJ1-2
TGTGCCAGCAGTGTCCCCCCGGCGGGGGAGTACTTC,CASSVPPAGEYF,TRBV11-2,TRBD2,few,TRBJ2-4
TGTGCCAGCAGCCAGCAGGGCACTGTAGGTTCACCCCTCCACTTT,CASSQQGTVGSPLHF,TRBV11-1,-,-,TRBJ1-6
TGTGCCAGCTCACCACCCGGGACAGGGAGCAATCAGCCCCAGCATTTT,CASSPPGTGSNQPQHF,TRBV18,TRBD1,few,TRBJ1-5
TGTGCCAGCGGGAGGGCCGATCAGCCCCAGCATTTT,CASGRADQPQHF,TRBV6-1,-,-,TRBJ1-5
TGCAGCCCTCGACTTAGTACAGATACGCAGTATTTT,CSPRLSTDTQYF,TRBV29-1,-,few,TRBJ2-3
TGTGCCAGCAGCCGCTTGGAGGAGCTGTTTTTT,CASSRLEELFF,TRBV3-1,-,many,TRBJ2-2
TGCAGTGCCCCAAAAAAGGGGGCTAGCGGATCCTACGAGCAGTACTTC,CSAPKKGASGSYEQYF,TRBV20-1,-,-,TRBJ2-7
TGTGCCAGCATGGGGACCTTCTACGAGCAGTACTTC,CASMGTFYEQYF,TRBV7-9,-,-,TRBJ2-7
TGTGCCAGCAGTGAATTTGGACCTAATGAAAAACTGTTTTTT,CASSEFGPNEKLFF,TRBV25-1,-,-,TRBJ1-4
TGTGCCAGCAGCCTGACTTTACCGGGCGAGCAGTACTTC,CASSLTLPGEQYF,TRBV2,-,few,TRBJ2-7
TGTGCCAGCAGCCAACGGGACAGACCCTACGAGCAGTACTTC,CASSQRDRPYEQYF,TRBV3-1,TRBD1,-,TRBJ2-7
TGTGCCAGCAAAGTGATAGCGGGAGTCGAGCAGTACTTC,CASKVIAGVEQYF,TRBV12-3/TRBV12-4,TRBD2,-,TRBJ2-7
TGTGCTAGCAGCTCCGGGACTAGCGGGAGTTATGAGCAGTTCTTC,CASSSGTSGSYEQFF,TRBV7-7,TRBD2,-,TRBJ2-1
TGTGCCAGCAGCCCACTCGGGGGGGACTACTCCTCTGGGGCCAACGTCCTGACTTTC,CASSPLGGDYSSGANVLTF,TRBV12-3/TRBV12-4,TRBD2,few,TRBJ2-6
TGTGCCACCAGAGGATCGGGGGGGGACCACTACAATGAGCAGTTCTTC,CATRGSGGDHYNEQFF,TRBV24-1,TRBD2,-,TRBJ2-1
TGTGCCAGCAGCCCCAGACAAGGTACCGGGGAGCTGTTTTTT,CASSPRQGTGELFF,TRBV7-6,-,many,TRBJ2-2
TGTGCCAGCAGTACAAGCGGGAGCGGCAATGAGCAGTTCTTC,CASSTSGSGNEQFF,TRBV7-3,TRBD2,-,TRBJ2-1
TGTGCCTGGAACGGAGGGGGAGAGAACACCGGGGAGCTGTTTTTT,CAWNGGGENTGELFF,TRBV30,-,-,TRBJ2-2